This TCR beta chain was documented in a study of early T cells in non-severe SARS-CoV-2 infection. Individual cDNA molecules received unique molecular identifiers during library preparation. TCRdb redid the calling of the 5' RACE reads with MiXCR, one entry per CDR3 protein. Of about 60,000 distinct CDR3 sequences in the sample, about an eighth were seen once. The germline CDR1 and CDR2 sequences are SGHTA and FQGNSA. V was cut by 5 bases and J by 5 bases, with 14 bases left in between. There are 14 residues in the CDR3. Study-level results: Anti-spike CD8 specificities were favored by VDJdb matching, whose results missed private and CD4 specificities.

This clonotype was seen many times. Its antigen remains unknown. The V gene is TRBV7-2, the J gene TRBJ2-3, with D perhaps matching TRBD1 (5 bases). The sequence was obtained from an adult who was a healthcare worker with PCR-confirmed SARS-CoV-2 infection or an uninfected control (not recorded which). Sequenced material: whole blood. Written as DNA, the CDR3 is TGTGCCAGCAGCCAACAGGTATCCGGAGATACGCAGTATTTT. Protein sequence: CASSQQVSGDTQYF.